This paragraph reports one T cell receptor (beta chain). The target antigen is unknown. This sample was taken from a study of vaccination effects on CD4 cells after COVID-19. Study as a whole: A density of roughly 2 million PBMC per well was used; these cells were cultured with approximately 10 IU/ml IL-2 and roughly 10 ug/ml peptides.

Following 10 days of culture, CD4+ T cells were isolated. Participants got two doses of BNT162b2 or mRNA-1273 vaccine. Nucleocapsid antibodies stayed negative before and after vaccination, showing no earlier SARS-CoV-2 infection. Repertoires were generated with immunoSEQ multiplex PCR, while TCRdb's copy carries only in-frame clones and drops some. The data contain roughly 41,000 clones, about 70% of them singletons. With 3 bases clipped from V and 1 base from J, the junction kept 3 bases outside the gene matches. The CDR3 runs to 14 residues. The germline gives CDR1 KGHSH, CDR2 LQKENI. The specimen was CD4+ T cells from PBMCs cultured without peptide, collected after COVID-19 vaccination. This TCR was sampled from a human donor who received a COVID-19 vaccine. The chain combines TRBV18 with TRBJ2-7, with 7 bases identical to TRBD1. The CDR3 here is CASSPVTGSYEQYF. DNA for the CDR3: TGTGCCAGCTCACCCGTGACAGGGTCCTACGAGCAGTACTTC.